What follows is one T cell receptor beta chain and its context. Its specificity is unknown. Data came from immunoSEQ multiplex PCR; TCRdb stores just in-frame clones and leaves some out. This sample has hundreds of thousands of clones, with less than 75% found just once. Germline V CDR1 and CDR2: MNHNS, SASEGT. This CDR3 has 16 amino acids. V lost 4 bases and J lost 6; bases outside the gene matches: 7. This entry belongs to a study of cytotoxic CD8 clonotypes in ibrutinib-treated CLL. Study-wide results and limits: Measured clonality at baseline was greater than in age-matched healthy donors and tracked with circulating CD8+ T-cell counts.

This chain connects TRBV6-1 to TRBJ2-3; TRBD2 matches 13 bases. Sample: PBMCs, taken after 24 months of ibrutinib treatment. The TCR was taken from a human donor with chronic lymphocytic leukemia. CDR3: CASSARTSGSGDTQYF. The CDR3, as DNA: TGTGCCAGCAGTGCCAGGACTAGCGGGAGCGGGGATACGCAGTATTTT.